This entry is about one TCR beta chain. The data are from a study of blood T cell repertoires in COVID-19. Study at large: Acute and convalescent COVID-19 specimens originated in the United States, Italy and Spain. In each case, the material was cDNA or gDNA derived from T cells, B-cell-depleted T cells, or PBMCs.

V was pared by 4 bases and J by 3 bases, with 19 bases between. The CDR3 length is 16 residues. The germline CDR1 and CDR2 sequences are SGHRS and YFSETQ. In the original analysis: Reference gene primer amplification gave nucleated cell count estimates. The data were produced by immunoSEQ multiplex PCR, yet TCRdb's version contains in-frame clones alone and is incomplete. The D gene and trimming were derived from the DNA, and the V and J assignments and clone size from that table. The sample lists 15,000 to 20,000 clones; just under 90% were seen once. The chain joins TRBV5-1 to TRBJ1-1, with D maybe TRBD1 (6 bases). This sequence was found in a human donor in a cohort sampled during active COVID-19. Sequences were obtained from peripheral blood. The CDR3 nucleotides are TGCGCCAGCAGCCGGAAGGGGTTTCCAGGGGACACTGAAGCTTTCTTT. It encodes CASSRKGFPGDTEAFF.